This entry concerns a single TCR beta chain. Its antigen is not known. Profiled with immunoSEQ multiplex PCR; TCRdb holds only in-frame clones, not every one. The sample holds 150,000 to 200,000 clones, about 90% seen once. The donors belonged to the approximately 120-subject validation cohort, separate from the roughly 670-subject first cohort. This entry is derived from a study of cytomegalovirus exposure and HLA in healthy donors. Germline CDR1 and CDR2: SEHNR and FQNEAQ (reference sequence). V lost 6 bases, J lost 0 bases, and 12 bases lay in between. This CDR3 spans 15 amino acids. Study outcomes and limitations: The listing of roughly 160 TCR beta chains classed them as cytomegalovirus-associated. According to a later analysis, TCR clusters from the first cohort tended to co-occur in the 90 to 150 validation repertoires.

The J gene is TRBJ2-1, the V gene TRBV7-9; the D gene is possibly TRBD2 (6 bases). The sample taken for sequencing was PBMCs. The TCR comes from a young woman in good health and CMV-seropositive. The CDR3 is CASRTGLRSYNEQFF. DNA of the CDR3: TGTGCCAGCAGAACGGGACTCCGCTCCTACAATGAGCAGTTCTTC. The full variable domain, rest sourced from reference TRBV7-9 and TRBJ2-1, is DTGVSQNPRHKITKRGQNVTFRCDPISEHNRLYWYRQTLGQGPEFLTYFQNEAQLEKSRLLSDRFSAERPKGSFSTLEIQRTEQGDSAMYLCASRTGLRSYNEQFFGPGTRLTVL.